This entry features one T cell receptor (beta chain) sequence. Its antigen is not identified. This entry is derived from a study of healthy donors' naive CD4 and CD8 T cells. Study conclusions and caveats: CDR3 charge plus V and J genes appeared to account for about an eighth of CD4/CD8 variance. Negatively charged CDR3s marked CD8+ lineage; positively charged CDR3s marked CD4+ lineage.

A linear amplification protocol produced the TCR libraries from roughly 0.5 ug of total RNA. As processed by the authors: Over 75,000 TCR alpha transcripts were sequenced from four or five healthy donors. TCRdb processed the reads anew with MiXCR; each CDR3 protein has one entry. The V and J calls and clone size are TCRdb's, not the authors'. The table lists approximately 180,000 distinct CDR3 sequences, over 60% of them singletons. The sample taken for sequencing was naive CD4+ and CD8+ T cells sorted from blood, pooled from several donors. The sequence came from a pool of human donors in good health; the sample pools cells from several healthy donors.

Here the CDR3 DNA reads TGTGCCAGCAGTCCGCCGGGACTAGCGTACGCTAGCACAGATACGCAGTATTTT. Protein product: CASSPPGLAYASTDTQYF. The chain recombines TRBV27 with TRBJ2-3; 10 bases line up with TRBD2. Germline CDR1 is MNHEY and CDR2 is SMNVEV (reference sequence). With V trimmed by 5 bases and J by 0 bases, 11 bases remained unmatched. This CDR3 comprises 18 residues.